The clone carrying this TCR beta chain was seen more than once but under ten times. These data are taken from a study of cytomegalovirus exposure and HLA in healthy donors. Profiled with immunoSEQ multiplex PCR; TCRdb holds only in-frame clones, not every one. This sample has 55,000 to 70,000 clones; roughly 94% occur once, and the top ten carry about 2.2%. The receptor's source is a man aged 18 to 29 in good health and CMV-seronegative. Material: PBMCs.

CDR3 loop: CASSQDLAGGPDTQYF. CDR3 nucleotides: TGCGCCAGCAGCCAAGATCTAGCGGGAGGGCCAGATACGCAGTATTTT. The chain couples TRBV4-3 to TRBJ2-3; 12 nucleotides match TRBD2. Unmatched junction bases numbered 2, after V lost 0 bases and J lost 4 bases. The CDR3 is 16 residues long. CDR1 LGHNA and CDR2 YSLEER come from the germline V gene.